The rows below give T cell receptor beta chains drawn from one sample of a study. From the 5' RACE reads, TCRdb called clonotypes with MiXCR, one entry per CDR3 protein. The sample carries around 44,000 distinct CDR3 sequences, 25% to 35% recorded once. Sequenced sample: tumor-infiltrating memory CD4+ T cells sorted from the breast tumor. The receptors stem from a female donor with breast cancer. Each CDR3 is given with its conserved first and last residue.

j_call	cdr3_length	v_call	cdr3_aa
TRBJ1-5	15	TRBV12-3/TRBV12-4	CASTQGGAPNQPQHF
TRBJ1-5	15	TRBV28	CASSLPRVSNQPQHF
TRBJ2-2	16	TRBV7-9	CASSSSEGGLTGELFF
TRBJ2-6	20	TRBV7-9	CASSDIEPGQRSSGANVLTF
TRBJ2-7	15	TRBV20-1	CSARDSKTISYEQYF
TRBJ2-3	17	TRBV10-3	CAISEGRAGGSTDTQYF
TRBJ1-1	16	TRBV4-1	CASSQPWTGAGTEAFF
TRBJ1-1	15	TRBV12-3/TRBV12-4	CASTAGQFFNTEAFF
TRBJ2-1	15	TRBV20-1	CSAPELARVSDEQFF
TRBJ2-7	14	TRBV2	CASSEARVHYEQYF
TRBJ2-7	15	TRBV7-2	CASSLEVSRSYEQYF
TRBJ2-5	15	TRBV24-1	CATSDLHTAGETQYF
TRBJ2-1	15	TRBV7-3	CASSLITSGRNEQFF
TRBJ2-7	13	TRBV29-1	CSVDSGSFGEQYF
TRBJ1-2	16	TRBV4-2	CASSPRPRGPNYGYTF
TRBJ1-1	14	TRBV6-5	CASRNIGSGREAFF
TRBJ1-2	12	TRBV12-3/TRBV12-4	CASSTRHNGYTF
TRBJ2-7	14	TRBV20-1	CSARYSGGTYEQYF
TRBJ2-3	16	TRBV11-2	CASSLMRTTSTDTQYF
TRBJ1-5	16	TRBV10-3	CAISESLDSSNQPQHF
TRBJ2-3	15	TRBV7-9	CASSPGTSPLDTQYF
TRBJ2-3	14	TRBV5-1	CASNLPGEADTQYF
TRBJ2-5	12	TRBV6-6	CASSQSGETQYF
TRBJ2-3	16	TRBV10-3	CAISEGTDPIGDTQYF
TRBJ2-7	20	TRBV9	CASSVRVAGKVDGSTYEQYF
TRBJ1-2	14	TRBV28	CATTKQGANYGYTF
TRBJ2-5	14	TRBV3-1	CASFSGTGEETQYF
TRBJ2-1	12	TRBV7-6	CASSQQSSEQFF
TRBJ1-2	11	TRBV5-1	CASSSPGPYTF
TRBJ2-1	14	TRBV5-4	CASSHRDSHNEQFF
TRBJ2-6	15	TRBV6-2/TRBV6-3	CASTPPGSGANVLTF
TRBJ2-3	14	TRBV29-1	CSVDGRRSTDTQYF
TRBJ2-3	14	TRBV7-9	CASSLDVGSDTQYF
TRBJ2-7	14	TRBV10-3	CAISRRDRDPEQYF
TRBJ2-3	15	TRBV5-1	CASSSGQGMTDTQYF
TRBJ1-1	13	TRBV7-9	CASSRESDTEAFF
TRBJ2-3	14	TRBV7-3	CASSPLRGTDTQYF
TRBJ2-2	14	TRBV5-5	CASSPASVGGELFF
TRBJ1-5	16	TRBV4-1	CASSQLGQGGDQPQHF
TRBJ2-7	14	TRBV7-9	CASSSPGREYEQYF
TRBJ2-7	14	TRBV9	CASSGRTGSHEQYF
TRBJ1-3	15	TRBV5-5	CAGSLDGDSGNTIYF
TRBJ1-5	20	TRBV7-9	CASSLASGGPFSRGNQPQHF
TRBJ1-2	16	TRBV29-1	CSVEGPGGWRGGGYTF
TRBJ1-1	14	TRBV12-3/TRBV12-4	CASSPPHRDTEAFF
TRBJ1-3	13	TRBV28	CASSPTGGNTIYF
TRBJ2-1	16	TRBV2	CASSAGGTRGDNEQFF
TRBJ1-1	17	TRBV28	CASSNPYRDVKNTEAFF
TRBJ2-7	16	TRBV4-1	CASSQDPRRVSYEQYF
TRBJ2-1	14	TRBV12-5	CASGLGQAYNEQFF
TRBJ1-5	15	TRBV6-2/TRBV6-3	CASTLGAYNNQSQHF
TRBJ2-2	14	TRBV28	CAILDRDQSGELFF
TRBJ2-3	13	TRBV4-1	CASSRSEADTQYF
TRBJ1-6	17	TRBV5-6	CASRRLQSNSYNSPLHF
TRBJ1-6	14	TRBV20-1	CSARIARQDSPLHF
TRBJ2-5	15	TRBV7-3	CASSLSKRGQETQYF